These 26 T cell receptor beta chains originate from one sample sequenced in a study of blood T cell repertoires in COVID-19. This table comes from immunoSEQ multiplex PCR, and its TCRdb copy is limited to in-frame clones, with some not included. The table has 80,000 or so clones, around 92% seen once; the top ten hold 1.9%. Sequenced material: peripheral blood. Receptors originate from a woman in her 50s in a cohort sampled during active COVID-19.

The chain couples TRBV18 to TRBJ1-5; D perhaps matches TRBD1 (5 bases). The CDR3 has 14 amino acids. Germline CDR1 is KGHSH and CDR2 is LQKENI. V was cut by 5 bases and J by 0 bases, with 8 bases left in between. This chain's CDR3 is CASSSTDSNQPQHF. Here the CDR3 DNA reads TGTGCCAGCTCATCGACAGATAGCAATCAGCCCCAGCATTTT.

This sequence joins TRBV7-3 and TRBJ2-2; D is unresolved. V was pared by 4 bases and J by 1 base, with 4 bases between. Germline V gives CDR1 SGHTA, CDR2 FQGTGA. The CDR3 is made up of 13 amino acids. CDR3 sequence (DNA): TGTGCCAGCAGCTCCAAGAACACCGGGGAGCTGTTTTTT. It encodes CASSSKNTGELFF.

This rearrangement joins TRBV28 to TRBJ2-1; perhaps TRBD2 as D (5 bases). Germline lookup yields CDR1 MDHEN and CDR2 SYDVKM. V gave up 7 bases and J gave up 5 bases, with 21 bases separating them. This CDR3 has 16 residues. The CDR3 spells CASTQPLGRPDNEQFF. In DNA, the CDR3 is TGTGCCAGCACTCAACCTTTAGGGAGACCGGACAATGAGCAGTTCTTC.

J is TRBJ1-6 and V is TRBV5-5; TRBD1 agrees at 8 bases. The CDR3 extends over 14 amino acids. Germline V gene sequence: CDR1 SGHKS, CDR2 YYEKEE (reference sequence). Trimming took 1 base from V and 10 from J; bases not matched to a gene: 4. As DNA, the CDR3 is TGTGCCAGCAGCTTGCCACAGGGGGGATCACCCCTCCACTTT. Its translation: CASSLPQGGSPLHF.

This chain uses TRBV12-3 or TRBV12-4 with TRBJ1-6; D is undetermined. Trimming stripped 2 bases from V and 9 bases from J, with 8 bases between. This CDR3 spans 13 amino acids. The CDR3 coding sequence is TGTGCCAGCAGTTTAATCGCCGGTTCACCCCTCCACTTT. Translated: CASSLIAGSPLHF.

V is TRBV11-2 and J is TRBJ2-3; 11 positions agree with TRBD2. This CDR3 region has 17 residues. The germline V gene has CDR1 SGHAT and CDR2 FQNNGV. The J segment lost 6 bases and the V segment lost 3 bases, leaving 11 bases of the junction unmatched. CDR3 sequence: CASSFLSGRALGDTQYF. CDR3 DNA sequence: TGTGCCAGCAGCTTCCTTAGCGGGAGGGCCCTGGGGGATACGCAGTATTTT.

V and J are TRBV10-2 and TRBJ2-7; 9 bases agree with TRBD2. The CDR3 spans 12 residues. Germline trimming cut 8 bases from V and 4 bases from J; bases unmatched to any gene: 3. Germline V gene lookup returns CDR1 WSHSY and CDR2 SAAADI. In DNA, the CDR3 is TGCGCCAGCGGCCTAGCGGGATACGAGCAGTACTTC. As protein: CASGLAGYEQYF.

The chain joins TRBV18 to TRBJ2-7; 8 bases align to TRBD1. The V gene end was trimmed by 6 bases and the J gene end by 6 bases; junction bases not matched to a gene: 4. The length of the CDR3 is 12 residues. The V gene's germline CDR1 is KGHSH and CDR2 LQKENI. The CDR3 region is CASSLDRGEQYF. The CDR3 bases are TGTGCCAGCTCTCTCGACAGGGGCGAGCAGTACTTC. Based on the CDR3 plus reference TRBV18 and TRBJ2-7, the full variable domain is NAGVMQNPRHLVRRRGQEARLRCSPMKGHSHVYWYRQLPEEGLKFMVYLQKENIIDESGMPKERFSAEFPKEGPSILRIQQVVRGDSAAYFCASSLDRGEQYFGPGTRLTVT.

This chain connects TRBV7-9 to TRBJ1-4, with 8 bases matching TRBD1. Germline V gene sequence: CDR1 SEHNR, CDR2 FQNEAQ (reference sequence). V lost 1 base, J lost 0 bases, and 7 bases stayed unmatched. The CDR3 is 18 amino acids. The CDR3 sequence: CASSLGQGWDATNEKLFF. As DNA, the CDR3 is TGTGCCAGCAGCTTAGGACAGGGGTGGGACGCAACTAATGAAAAACTGTTTTTT.

This clone has only a few counts. This chain links TRBV6-1 with TRBJ2-7; TRBD1 is a possible D gene (6 bases). V lost 2 bases and J 1 base, leaving 12 bases between the germline ends. CDR1 is MNHNS and CDR2 is SASEGT in the germline V gene. The CDR3 loop spans 15 amino acids. The CDR3 DNA reads as TGTGCCAGCAGTGAAAAACCCCAGGGGTCCTACGAGCAGTACTTC. It yields the protein CASSEKPQGSYEQYF.

The CDR3 DNA is TGTGCCAGCAGCTTATTTTCGGGAGTACTCACAGATACGCAGTATTTT. This gives the protein CASSLFSGVLTDTQYF. The genes are TRBV7-9 and TRBJ2-3, with a possible D match to TRBD2 (6 bases). The CDR3 contains 16 residues. Germline V lookup: CDR1 SEHNR, CDR2 FQNEAQ (reference sequence). The germline V and J ends were trimmed by 2 bases and 2 bases, with 14 bases remaining between them.

This chain uses TRBV10-3 with TRBJ2-1; 11 bases are a match to TRBD1. Per germline, CDR1 ENHRY and CDR2 SYGVKD. The CDR3 length is 14 residues. With 11 bases clipped from V and 4 bases from J, the junction kept 7 bases outside the gene matches. The CDR3 is CAVAGTGGYNEQFF. CDR3 in DNA: TGTGCCGTAGCCGGGACAGGGGGTTACAATGAGCAGTTCTTC.

The gene calls are TRBV4-2 and TRBJ2-5; D perhaps matches TRBD2 (6 bases). CDR1 LGHNA and CDR2 YNFKEQ come from the germline V gene. V was clipped by 4 bases and J by 1 base, with 13 bases between them. The length of the CDR3 is 15 residues. The CDR3: CASSPRTSLQETQYF. CDR3 DNA sequence: TGTGCCAGCAGCCCAAGAACTAGCCTCCAAGAGACCCAGTACTTC.

The chain uses TRBV20-1 and TRBJ1-2, with D uncertain. This CDR3 region has 11 residues. Trimming pared 6 bases from V and 4 bases from J, leaving 9 bases between. Looked up from germline, CDR1 is DFQATT and CDR2 is SNEGSKA (reference sequence). For the CDR3, the DNA is TGCAGTGCGGGAGGACTCTATGGCTACACCTTC. It translates to CSAGGLYGYTF.

This chain joins TRBV19 and TRBJ1-5; D gene unclear. V was shortened by 5 bases and J by 10 bases, with 9 bases between the two germline ends. Looked up from germline, CDR1 is LNHDA and CDR2 is SQIVND (reference sequence). The CDR3 length is 11 residues. The CDR3 DNA reads TGTGCCAGTAGTCTCCCCGGTCCCCAGCATTTT. It yields the protein CASSLPGPQHF.

The J gene is TRBJ1-4, the V gene TRBV19; possibly TRBD1 for D (5 bases). The CDR3 sequence is 15 residues long. CDR1 is LNHDA and CDR2 is SQIVND in the germline V gene (reference sequence). The V end lost 3 bases, the J end lost 6 bases, and 14 bases lay between the germline ends. The CDR3 loop is CASSIVLGVYEKLFF. CDR3 coding DNA: TGTGCCAGTAGTATCGTTCTAGGGGTTTATGAAAAACTGTTTTTT.

The chain is built from TRBV2 and TRBJ2-4; D is unclear. V dropped 1 base and J dropped 0 bases, with 7 bases sitting between them. The CDR3 length is 15 residues. Germline CDR1 is SNHLY and CDR2 is FYNNEI. This CDR3 reads CASSEGPLAKNIQYF. The CDR3, as DNA: TGTGCCAGCAGTGAAGGTCCTCTAGCCAAAAACATTCAGTACTTC.

This sequence joins TRBV15 and TRBJ2-3; D remains ambiguous. Germline CDR1 is LNHNV and CDR2 is YYDKDF (reference sequence). The length of the CDR3 is 14 residues. Trimming took 3 bases from V and 7 from J, leaving 14 bases between them. CDR3 region: CATSSLTEPNTQYF. The DNA of the CDR3 is TGTGCCACCAGCAGTCTAACAGAACCCAATACGCAGTATTTT.

This sequence joins TRBV12-3 or TRBV12-4 and TRBJ1-1, with D possibly TRBD1 on 5 matching bases. Trimming stripped 0 bases from V and 8 bases from J, with 7 bases between. The CDR3 sequence is 12 residues long. The CDR3 DNA is TGTGCCAGCAGTTTAGCGCGACAGGAAGCTTTCTTT. Translated: CASSLARQEAFF.

CDR3 region: CASSSTPTRDRTDTQYF. For the CDR3, the DNA is TGTGCCAGCAGCTCTACCCCTACGCGGGACCGCACAGATACGCAGTATTTT. The V gene is TRBV3-1 (or the pseudogene TRBV3-2), the J gene TRBJ2-3; D might be TRBD2 (6 bases). The CDR3 is made up of 17 amino acids. Germline CDR1 LGHDT, CDR2 YNNKEL (reference sequence). V was pared by 5 bases and J by 1 base, with 19 bases between.

The chain recombines TRBV10-2 with TRBJ2-7; 12 bases are shared with TRBD2. The CDR3 totals 15 residues. Germline-derived CDR1 and CDR2 are WSHSY and SAAADI. Trimming removed 0 bases from V and 6 bases from J; junction bases left unmatched: 3. The CDR3 here is CASSESGLAGREQYF. DNA for the CDR3: TGCGCCAGCAGTGAGTCTGGACTAGCGGGACGCGAGCAGTACTTC.

This chain links TRBV19 with TRBJ1-5, with D maybe TRBD1 (5 bases). The CDR3 has 16 amino acids. The germline CDR1 and CDR2 sequences are LNHDA and SQIVND (reference sequence). Trimming removed 3 bases at V and 0 bases at J, with 12 bases between. The CDR3 here is CASSMYDSYSNQPQHF. CDR3 DNA: TGTGCCAGTAGTATGTATGACAGCTATAGCAATCAGCCCCAGCATTTT. The full variable domain, its missing parts supplied by reference TRBV19 and TRBJ1-5, is DGGITQSPKYLFRKEGQNVTLSCEQNLNHDAMYWYRQDPGQGLRLIYYSQIVNDFQKGDIAEGYSVSREKKESFPLTVTSAQKNPTAFYLCASSMYDSYSNQPQHFGDGTRLSIL.

The chain links TRBV20-1 to TRBJ2-5; D perhaps matches TRBD2 (6 bases). Trimming shortened V by 4 bases and J by 13 bases, and 13 bases separated the two germline ends. Per the germline V gene, CDR1 is DFQATT and CDR2 is SNEGSKA (reference sequence). The CDR3 covers 10 residues. The chain's CDR3 is CSATGTRTYF. CDR3 DNA: TGCAGTGCTACCGGGACTCGGACGTACTTC.

The J gene is TRBJ1-1, the V gene TRBV5-1; D remains ambiguous. CDR1 is SGHRS and CDR2 is YFSETQ in the germline V gene. V lost 0 bases and J lost 3, with 12 bases in between. This CDR3 region has 15 residues. In DNA form, the CDR3 reads TGCGCCAGCAGCTTGGAGCAAACCCCTCACACTGAAGCTTTCTTT. It encodes CASSLEQTPHTEAFF.

V gene TRBV19 combines with J gene TRBJ2-4; 9 bases align to TRBD1. CDR3 length: 19 amino acids. Trimming removed 3 bases from V and 0 bases from J; junction bases left unmatched: 12. The V gene's germline CDR1 is LNHDA and CDR2 SQIVND (reference sequence). The CDR3 here is CASSIPLADRGRAKNIQYF. The CDR3 nucleotides are TGTGCCAGTAGTATCCCCCTGGCGGACAGGGGAAGAGCCAAAAACATTCAGTACTTC.

The chain joins TRBV6-1 to TRBJ2-7; 9 bases are a match to TRBD1. Germline V CDR1 and CDR2: MNHNS, SASEGT. V gave up 1 base and J gave up 2 bases; unmatched junction bases: 6. The CDR3 runs to 16 residues. The chain's CDR3 is CASSEGTGAAPYEQYF. In DNA form, the CDR3 reads TGTGCCAGCAGTGAAGGGACAGGGGCCGCCCCCTACGAGCAGTACTTC.